These T cell receptor beta chains were read from a single sample in a study of T-cell reconstitution after alpha-beta-depleted transplantation in children. TCRdb analysed the PCR reads with MiXCR anew, one entry per CDR3 protein. The sample shows 500,000 to 650,000 distinct CDR3 sequences, roughly 11% of them seen only once. This specimen was PBMCs, mostly from graft donor cells, taken 180 days after TCRalphabeta/CD19-depleted stem cell transplant. Receptors originate from a female patient aged 2 to 10 who had a stem cell transplant for aplastic anemia, so the T cells may come from the graft donor. CDR3s include the opening cysteine and the closing phenylalanine or tryptophan. A D gene is named only where the DNA matches it firmly. Only part of the rows carry a size: once, few, many, or a class if the clone is expanded.

>NA|TRBJ1-1|few|TRBV21-1
TGTGCCAGCAGCTCCCTACGGGGATACGCTGAAGCTTTCTTT
CASSSLRGYAEAFF
>NA|TRBJ2-3|once|TRBV5-1
TGCGCCAGCGCCGACACCCCGGGCACAGATACGCAGTATTTT
CASADTPGTDTQYF
>NA|TRBJ1-2|few|TRBV29-1
TGCAGCGTTGATCGGGCAGCTAACTATGGCTACACCTTC
CSVDRAANYGYTF
>NA|TRBJ2-1|NA|TRBV27
TGTGCCAGCAGTTCGGACGCGGGGCCCTACAATGAGCAGTTCTTC
CASSSDAGPYNEQFF
>NA|TRBJ1-2|NA|TRBV5-1
TGCGCCAGCAGACGTTCGAGGGACGGATATAACTATGGCTACACCTTC
CASRRSRDGYNYGYTF
>NA|TRBJ2-7|many|TRBV5-1
TGCGCCAGCAGCTCGGAACGGGAAGGGTCCTACGAGCAGTACTTC
CASSSEREGSYEQYF
>NA|TRBJ2-7|NA|TRBV5-4
TGTGCCAGCAGCCTTGGGATGGATCAGTACTTC
CASSLGMDQYF
>NA|TRBJ2-7|NA|TRBV10-3
TGTGCCATCAGTGAGTATTCACGGACCAAGGAGTACGAGCAGTACTTC
CAISEYSRTKEYEQYF
>NA|TRBJ2-1|many|TRBV6-2/TRBV6-3
TGTGCCAGCAGTTCACGCGGGACTGAGAATGAGCAGTTCTTC
CASSSRGTENEQFF
>TRBD2|TRBJ2-3|NA|TRBV20-1
TGCAGTGCTCCACAGGATGGGGAACTAGCGGGGGCCATCACAGATACGCAGTATTTT
CSAPQDGELAGAITDTQYF
>NA|TRBJ1-1|NA|TRBV20-1
TGCAGTGCTAGCTTCGGGAACACTGAAGCTTTCTTT
CSASFGNTEAFF
>NA|TRBJ2-2|NA|TRBV12-3/TRBV12-4
TGTGCCAGCAGTTCCAGGGTATGGGTCGGGGAGCTGTTTTTT
CASSSRVWVGELFF
>TRBD2|TRBJ2-4|NA|TRBV28
TGTGCCAGTTCCCCGAGCGGGAGGGACATTCAGTACTTC
CASSPSGRDIQYF
>NA|TRBJ1-2|NA|TRBV25-1
TGTGCCAGCAGTGAATTTCGGACATCAACTAACTATGGCTACACCTTC
CASSEFRTSTNYGYTF
>NA|TRBJ2-7|NA|TRBV5-1
TGCGCCAGCAAGGGTAGTGGAACCTACGAGCAGTACTTC
CASKGSGTYEQYF
>NA|TRBJ2-5|NA|TRBV10-3
TGTGCCATCAGTGAGTCGGCAGAACTAGAGACCCAGTACTTC
CAISESAELETQYF
>TRBD2|TRBJ2-5|NA|TRBV6-2/TRBV6-3
TGTGCCAGCAACTACGTCCTAGCGGGAGTGGACGAGACCCAGTACTTC
CASNYVLAGVDETQYF
>NA|TRBJ2-3|many|TRBV4-3
TGCGCCAGCAGCCCCCGGGGAGCAACTAGCACAGATACGCAGTATTTT
CASSPRGATSTDTQYF
>TRBD1|TRBJ1-2|NA|TRBV6-5
TGTGCCAGCAGTTACTCCGGACAGGGGGTAAACTATGGCTACACCTTC
CASSYSGQGVNYGYTF
>TRBD2|TRBJ2-2|many|TRBV7-9
TGTGCCAGCAGCTTCCCAGCGGGAGTCATAGGGGAGCTGTTTTTT
CASSFPAGVIGELFF
>TRBD2|TRBJ2-2|few|TRBV6-1
TGTGCCAGCAGTCGGTTTAGGGCTAGCGGGGCGAACACCGGGGAGCTGTTTTTT
CASSRFRASGANTGELFF
>NA|TRBJ1-1|few|TRBV3-1
TGTGCCAGCAGCCAAGATTTCCAGGACACTGAAGCTTTCTTT
CASSQDFQDTEAFF
>TRBD2|TRBJ2-3|NA|TRBV12-3/TRBV12-4
TGTGCCAGCAGCCCCAGGAGCGGGACCACAGATACGCAGTATTTT
CASSPRSGTTDTQYF
>NA|TRBJ2-7|medium-sized|TRBV29-1
TGCAGCGTTGAAGATCGGGGGACTCCGTGGCCCTACGAGCAGTACTTC
CSVEDRGTPWPYEQYF
>NA|TRBJ1-1|few|TRBV7-3
TGTGCCAGCAGCACTGACAAGTACCGAAAAGCTTTCTTT
CASSTDKYRKAFF
>NA|TRBJ2-7|NA|TRBV7-2
TGTGCCAGCAGCTTAGTGGCTAGCGTCTACGAGCAGTACTTC
CASSLVASVYEQYF
>TRBD2|TRBJ2-1|NA|TRBV28
TGTGCCAGCCTAGCGGGAGCCTACAATGAGCAGTTCTTC
CASLAGAYNEQFF
>TRBD1|TRBJ1-1|many|TRBV7-6
TGTGCCAGCAGCAAGGGACAGTGGAACACTGAAGCTTTCTTT
CASSKGQWNTEAFF
>NA|TRBJ2-7|NA|TRBV10-3
TGTGCCATCAGGGGGAGCTCCTACGAGCAGTACTTC
CAIRGSSYEQYF
>TRBD2|TRBJ2-1|few|TRBV6-2/TRBV6-3
TGTGCCAGCAGTTCGGGGCTAGCGGGGGTACTATACGACAATGAGCAGTTCTTC
CASSSGLAGVLYDNEQFF
>TRBD1|TRBJ1-2|few|TRBV29-1
TGCAGCGCCACCCGGGGTCTGGGGACAGGGAGCGCTAACTATGGCTACACCTTC
CSATRGLGTGSANYGYTF
>NA|TRBJ2-1|few|TRBV7-9
TGTGCCAGCAGCACGTACGCCAAAGGCAATGAGCAGTTCTTC
CASSTYAKGNEQFF
>NA|TRBJ2-2|NA|TRBV21-1
TGTGCCAGAACGAGCGGTCCGGGTTCCGGGGAGCTGTTTTTT
CARTSGPGSGELFF
>TRBD1|TRBJ1-3|NA|TRBV20-1
TGCAGTGCTAGTCATGACAGGGCGAGAAACACCATATATTTT
CSASHDRARNTIYF
>NA|TRBJ2-2|few|TRBV9
TGTGCCAGCAGCGTAGCGGGAATCACCGGGGAGCTGTTTTTT
CASSVAGITGELFF
>TRBD2|TRBJ2-1|few|TRBV9
TGTGCCAGCAGCGTAGCTCCCCTAGCGGGGCCGAACAATGAGCAGTTCTTC
CASSVAPLAGPNNEQFF
>TRBD1|TRBJ1-5|few|TRBV27
TGTGCCAGCAGCTCCGGGACAGGGGTGGCCAATCAGCCCCAGCATTTT
CASSSGTGVANQPQHF
>NA|TRBJ1-1|NA|TRBV6-5
TGTGCCAGCAGTTACGGTAAGGGGAACACTGAAGCTTTCTTT
CASSYGKGNTEAFF
>TRBD2|TRBJ2-1|once|TRBV20-1
TGCAGTGCTAGAGATATTCCCCAGCGGGACTACAATGAGCAGTTCTTC
CSARDIPQRDYNEQFF
>TRBD1|TRBJ2-2|few|TRBV3-1
TGTGCCAGCAGCCCGGGGACAGGGAAACCGAACACCGGGGAGCTGTTTTTT
CASSPGTGKPNTGELFF
>NA|TRBJ1-2|few|TRBV6-5
TGTGCCAGCAGTTACTCGGCCCGCCGGGGCTACACCTTC
CASSYSARRGYTF
>NA|TRBJ2-5|few|TRBV25-1
TGTGCCAGCAGTGAAGGGAGACTTGCACTCCGGGAGACCCAGTACTTC
CASSEGRLALRETQYF